The next 8 T cell receptor beta chains were all read from a single sample in a study of CD8+CD57+ T cells in acquired aplastic anemia. Patients chosen for sequencing had CD8+CD57+ cells that had expanded, as shown by flow cytometry. It was genomic DNA that served as the template for profiling TCR beta VDJ and CDR3. TCRdb itself ran the reads through MiXCR, one entry per CDR3 protein. The sample holds 160,000 or so distinct CDR3 sequences, 40% to 50% seen once. Sequenced: sorted CD4+, CD8+, or CD8+CD57+ T cells (not recorded which) from PBMCs. The receptors were gathered from a human donor with aplastic anemia.

The CDR3 nucleotides read TGCAGTGCCTCGGACACGATGAACACTGAAGCTTTCTTT. Translating gives CSASDTMNTEAFF. The chain uses TRBV20-1 and TRBJ1-1, with D maybe TRBD1 (5 bases). CDR1 is DFQATT, CDR2 SNEGSKA, per germline (reference sequence). This CDR3 spans 13 amino acids. Trimming shortened V by 6 bases and J by 0 bases, and 11 bases separated the two germline ends.

V gene TRBV19 combines with J gene TRBJ1-6, with 9 bases lining up with TRBD1. Germline trimming cut 9 bases from V and 10 bases from J; bases unmatched to any gene: 13. The CDR3 runs 15 residues. Germline CDR1 and CDR2: LNHDA and SQIVND (reference sequence). CDR3 sequence reads: CASHPGQGKRSPLHF. In nucleotides, the CDR3 is TGTGCCAGCCATCCGGGACAGGGTAAAAGATCACCCCTCCACTTT.

This chain uses TRBV15 with TRBJ1-1, with D tentatively TRBD1 (5 bases). This CDR3 is built from 14 residues. V lost 0 bases to trimming and J lost 10 bases, with 15 bases between them. Germline V gene lookup returns CDR1 LNHNV and CDR2 YYDKDF (reference sequence). The CDR3 here is CATSRDPRDFSAFF. CDR3 DNA: TGTGCCACCAGCAGAGATCCCCGGGACTTCTCAGCTTTCTTT.

This clonotype came up a few times. The J gene is TRBJ1-2, the V gene TRBV24-1; the D is unclear. From germline, CDR1 is KGHDR and CDR2 SFDVKD. The CDR3 consists of 12 residues. Trimming took off 3 bases at V and 8 bases at J, with 9 bases between the two ends. DNA of the CDR3: TGTGCCACCAGTGATGGGGTAGGCGGCTACACCTTC. Translation gives CATSDGVGGYTF.

The V call is TRBV12-3 or TRBV12-4, the J call TRBJ2-3; 8 nucleotides align to TRBD2. There are 13 residues in the CDR3. Losses at the gene ends were 5 bases for V and 3 bases for J; bases not matched to a gene: 1. The DNA for the CDR3 is TGTGCCAGCAGTCGACTAGCGACAGATACGCAGTATTTT. It encodes CASSRLATDTQYF.

The chain has TRBV7-8 and TRBJ2-7, with D unresolved. This CDR3 spans 15 amino acids. The germline V and J ends were trimmed by 1 base and 1 base, with 11 bases remaining between them. Germline V gives CDR1 SGHVS, CDR2 FQNEAQ. The CDR3 loop reads CASSLGQVTSYEQYF. CDR3 coding DNA: TGTGCCAGCAGCTTAGGCCAGGTTACTTCCTACGAGCAGTACTTC.

The rearrangement uses TRBV12-3 or TRBV12-4 and TRBJ1-1; a weak D match, TRBD1 (5 bases). Trimming pared 7 bases from V and 1 base from J, leaving 10 bases between. This CDR3 contains 13 residues. The CDR3 loop is CASTGPGNTEAFF. In DNA form, the CDR3 reads TGTGCCAGCACGGGACCGGGGAACACTGAAGCTTTCTTT.

This clonotype was counted ten times or more. The genes are TRBV2 and TRBJ2-1, with 8 bases aligning to TRBD1. J lost 7 bases, V lost 8 bases, and 4 bases had no gene match. Germline V CDR1 and CDR2: SNHLY, FYNNEI. This CDR3 is built from 12 residues. CDR3 nucleotides: TGTGCCAGCGGGCAGGGGGCGAATGAGCAGTTCTTC. This sequence encodes CASGQGANEQFF.